Sequencing of this T cell receptor (beta chain) was carried out in a study of a mutant IDH1 vaccine in newly diagnosed glioma. Study overall: Before enrollment, the patients had been treated with radiotherapy alone, temozolomide alone, or both together. Most of them had received both. Study observations and caveats: Pseudoprogression apparently tracked independently of changes in top peripheral T cell clonotypes.

Regarding time point: baseline, week 1 (first vaccination visit). Specified treatment: pre-vaccination baseline after standard-of-care therapy. Clones were sequenced by immunoSEQ multiplex PCR, and TCRdb holds only the in-frame ones, with some missing. The profile covers 80,000 to 100,000 clones, with 82% appearing a single time and 5% to 5.5% taken by the ten largest. V gave up 0 bases and J gave up 7 bases, with 10 bases separating them. The CDR3 runs 14 residues. The germline V gene encodes CDR1 ENHRY and CDR2 SYGVKD. Points on this clone: Its antigen is still unknown.

The origin of this receptor is a man between 40 and 49 years old with glioma. Some clones in this sample may be carry-over from other donors' samples. The specimen was PBMCs, collected from a glioma patient treated with radiotherapy, temozolomide or both. The V call is TRBV10-3, the J call TRBJ1-5; D call uncertain. CDR3 loop: CAISESPGRQPQHF. CDR3 sequence (DNA): TGTGCCATCAGTGAGTCCCCAGGACGGCAGCCCCAGCATTTT.